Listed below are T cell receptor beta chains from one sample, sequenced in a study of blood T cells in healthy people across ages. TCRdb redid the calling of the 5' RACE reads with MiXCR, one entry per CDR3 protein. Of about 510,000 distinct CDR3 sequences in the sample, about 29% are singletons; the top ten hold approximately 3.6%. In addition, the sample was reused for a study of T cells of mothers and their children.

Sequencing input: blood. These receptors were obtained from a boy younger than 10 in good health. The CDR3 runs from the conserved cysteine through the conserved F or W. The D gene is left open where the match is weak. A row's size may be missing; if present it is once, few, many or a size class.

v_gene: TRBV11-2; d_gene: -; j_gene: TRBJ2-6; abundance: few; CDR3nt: TGTGCCATCAGGCAGTCTGGGGCCAACGTCCTGACTTTC; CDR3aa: CAIRQSGANVLTF
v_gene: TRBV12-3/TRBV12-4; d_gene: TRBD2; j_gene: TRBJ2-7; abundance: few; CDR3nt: TGTGCCAGCAGTTTAGCAAAGACTAGCGGGATACTAGCATACGAGCAGTACTTC; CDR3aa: CASSLAKTSGILAYEQYF
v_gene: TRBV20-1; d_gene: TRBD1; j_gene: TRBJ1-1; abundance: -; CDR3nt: TGCAGTGCTAGAGCCCAGCGACAGGGCCGATTTTGGAACACTGAAGCTTTCTTT; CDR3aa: CSARAQRQGRFWNTEAFF
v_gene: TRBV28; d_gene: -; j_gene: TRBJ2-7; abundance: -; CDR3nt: TGTGCCAGCAGTTCCAGGGGACCGTCCTACGAGCAGTACTTC; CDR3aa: CASSSRGPSYEQYF
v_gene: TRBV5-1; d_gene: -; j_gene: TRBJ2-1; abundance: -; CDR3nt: TGCGCCAGCAGCTTGGTGCCAGCAACCAGCTCCTACAATGAGCAGTTCTTC; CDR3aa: CASSLVPATSSYNEQFF
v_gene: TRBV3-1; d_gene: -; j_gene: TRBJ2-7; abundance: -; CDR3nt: TGTGCCAGCAGCTCCGGGCCGAGCCCCTACGAGCAGTACTTC; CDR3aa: CASSSGPSPYEQYF
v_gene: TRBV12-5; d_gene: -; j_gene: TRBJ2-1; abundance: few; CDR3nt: TGTGCTAGTGGAACCCACCAAGCCGGCAATGAGCAGTTCTTC; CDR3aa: CASGTHQAGNEQFF
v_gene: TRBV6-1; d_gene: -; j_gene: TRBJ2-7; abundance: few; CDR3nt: TGTGCCAGCAGGTACAACCTTGAGCAGTACTTC; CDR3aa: CASRYNLEQYF
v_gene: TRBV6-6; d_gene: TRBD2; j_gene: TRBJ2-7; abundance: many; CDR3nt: TGTGCCAGCAGTTACTCGGGACTAGCGGGGACCTACGAGCAGTACTTC; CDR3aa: CASSYSGLAGTYEQYF
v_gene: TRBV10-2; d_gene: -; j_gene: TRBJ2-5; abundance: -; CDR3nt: TGCGCCAGCAGTGTCACTAGCCCTAAAGAGGCCCAGTACTTC; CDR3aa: CASSVTSPKEAQYF
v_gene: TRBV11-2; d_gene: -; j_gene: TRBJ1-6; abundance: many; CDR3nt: TGTGCCAGCAGCTCCCTTAGAGGGCGGGAGAATTCACCCCTCCACTTT; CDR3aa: CASSSLRGRENSPLHF
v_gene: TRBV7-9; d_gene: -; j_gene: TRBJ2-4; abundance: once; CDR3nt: TGTGCCATCGAGGCGGGCGCCAAAAACATTCAGTACTTC; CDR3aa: CAIEAGAKNIQYF
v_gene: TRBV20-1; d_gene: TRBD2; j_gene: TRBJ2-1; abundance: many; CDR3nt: TGCAGTGCCCCAGGACTAGCGGGGTACAATGAGCAGTTCTTC; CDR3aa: CSAPGLAGYNEQFF
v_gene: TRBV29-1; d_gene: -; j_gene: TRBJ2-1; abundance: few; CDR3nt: TGCAGCGCTGTAGGCCAGGGAGGTCCAGATGAGCAGTTCTTC; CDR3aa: CSAVGQGGPDEQFF
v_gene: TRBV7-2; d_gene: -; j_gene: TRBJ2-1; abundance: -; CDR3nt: TGTGCCAGCAGCTTAGCTGGGGGGAATCTCTACAATGAGCAGTTCTTC; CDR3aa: CASSLAGGNLYNEQFF
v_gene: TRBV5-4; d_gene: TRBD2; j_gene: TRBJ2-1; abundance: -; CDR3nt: TGTGCCAGCAGCTTGAGGACTAGCAGCAATGAGCAGTTCTTC; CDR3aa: CASSLRTSSNEQFF
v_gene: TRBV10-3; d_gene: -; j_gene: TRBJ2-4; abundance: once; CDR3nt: TGTGCCATCAGTGCGGAGCCCGGGAACATTCAGTACTTC; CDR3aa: CAISAEPGNIQYF
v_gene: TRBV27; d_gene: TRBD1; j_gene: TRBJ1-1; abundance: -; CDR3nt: TGTGCCAGCAGTCCGGGACAGTACACTGAAGCTTTCTTT; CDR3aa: CASSPGQYTEAFF
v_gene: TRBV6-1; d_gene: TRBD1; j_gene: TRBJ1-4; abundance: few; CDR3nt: TGTGCCACCCACCGGGACAGGGGGCTGCCTAATGAAAAACTGTTTTTT; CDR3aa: CATHRDRGLPNEKLFF
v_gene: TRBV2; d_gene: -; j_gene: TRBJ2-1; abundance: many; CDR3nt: TGTGCCAGCAGTGAGTACAATGAGCAGTTCTTC; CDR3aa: CASSEYNEQFF
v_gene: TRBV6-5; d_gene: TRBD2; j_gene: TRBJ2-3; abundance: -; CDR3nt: TGTGCCACAACCGGACTAGCGGGTCACGATACGCAGTATTTT; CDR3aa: CATTGLAGHDTQYF
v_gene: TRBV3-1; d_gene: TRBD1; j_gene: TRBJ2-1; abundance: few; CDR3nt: TGTGCCAGCAGCTCTCTGACAGGGGGCGGCTACAATGAGCAGTTCTTC; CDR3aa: CASSSLTGGGYNEQFF
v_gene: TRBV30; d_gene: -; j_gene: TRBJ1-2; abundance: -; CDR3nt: TGTGCCTCTCCGGGACAAAACTATGGCTACACCTTC; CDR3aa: CASPGQNYGYTF
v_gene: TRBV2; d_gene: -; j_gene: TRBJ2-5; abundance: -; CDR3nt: TGTGCCAGCAGCCCGGACGGGGCTGGGACCCAGTACTTC; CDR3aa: CASSPDGAGTQYF
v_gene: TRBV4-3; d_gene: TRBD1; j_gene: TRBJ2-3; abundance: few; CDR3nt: TGCGCCAGCAGCCAAGATCTTCTAACAGGGGGCAGGGGCACGCAGTATTTT; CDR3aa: CASSQDLLTGGRGTQYF
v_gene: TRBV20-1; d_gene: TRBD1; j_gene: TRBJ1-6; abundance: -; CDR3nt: TGCAGTGCCACTAGGGACAGTAATAATTCACCCCTCCACTTT; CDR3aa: CSATRDSNNSPLHF
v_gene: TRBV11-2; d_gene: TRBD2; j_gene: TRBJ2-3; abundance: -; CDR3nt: TGTGCCAGCAGCTGGAGCGGGAGTGCGAGAGATACGCAGTATTTT; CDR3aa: CASSWSGSARDTQYF
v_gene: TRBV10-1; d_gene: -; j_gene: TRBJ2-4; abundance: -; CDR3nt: TGCGCCAGCAGTGACGAAGAAAAAAACATTCAGTACTTC; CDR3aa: CASSDEEKNIQYF
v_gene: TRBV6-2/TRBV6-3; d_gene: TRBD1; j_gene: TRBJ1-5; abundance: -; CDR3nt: TGTGCCAGCAGTTACCAGGGGGCCGGACTGCCCCAGCATTTT; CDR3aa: CASSYQGAGLPQHF
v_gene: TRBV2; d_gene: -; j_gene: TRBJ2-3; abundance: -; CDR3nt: TGTGCCAGCATGGCAGGGGACCTCGGAGATACGCAGTATTTT; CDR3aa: CASMAGDLGDTQYF
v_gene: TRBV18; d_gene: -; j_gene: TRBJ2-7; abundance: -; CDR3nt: TGTGCCAGCTCACCACCGGGCTGGTCCTACGAGCAGTACTTC; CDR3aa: CASSPPGWSYEQYF
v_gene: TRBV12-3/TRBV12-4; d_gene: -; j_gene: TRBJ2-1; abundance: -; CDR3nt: TGTGCCAGCAGCCGCTCGGGAACTGGATACAATGAGCAGTTCTTC; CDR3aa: CASSRSGTGYNEQFF
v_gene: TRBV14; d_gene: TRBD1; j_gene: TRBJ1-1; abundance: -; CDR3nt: TGTGCCAGCAGCCCACACTCCGCCTACAGGGGCCACACTGAAGCTTTCTTT; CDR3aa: CASSPHSAYRGHTEAFF
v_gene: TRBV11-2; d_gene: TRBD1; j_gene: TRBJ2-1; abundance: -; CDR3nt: TGTGCCAGCACCGTCGGCAGGGGGCTAGAGATTGGGAATGAGCAGTTCTTC; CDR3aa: CASTVGRGLEIGNEQFF
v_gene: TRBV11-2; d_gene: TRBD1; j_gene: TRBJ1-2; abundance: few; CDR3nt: TGTGCCAGCAGCCTTACTGACAGGGGCGGCTACACCTTC; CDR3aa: CASSLTDRGGYTF
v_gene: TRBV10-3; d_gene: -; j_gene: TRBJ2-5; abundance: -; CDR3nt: TGTGCCATCAGCAGGGGGCGGGAGACCCACTACTTC; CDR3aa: CAISRGRETHYF
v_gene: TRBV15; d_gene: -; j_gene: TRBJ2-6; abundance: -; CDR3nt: TGTGCCACCAGCAGAGAGCTCTCTGGGGCCAACGTCCTGACTTTC; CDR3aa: CATSRELSGANVLTF
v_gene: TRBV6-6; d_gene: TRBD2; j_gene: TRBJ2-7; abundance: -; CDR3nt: TGTGCCAGCGGCGGCGGCGGGAGCAACGAGCAGTACTTC; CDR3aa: CASGGGGSNEQYF
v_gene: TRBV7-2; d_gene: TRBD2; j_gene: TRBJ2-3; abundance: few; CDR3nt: TGTGCCAGCAGCCCGGGACCCGGGACTAGCCGATGGGCAGATACGCAGTATTTT; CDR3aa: CASSPGPGTSRWADTQYF
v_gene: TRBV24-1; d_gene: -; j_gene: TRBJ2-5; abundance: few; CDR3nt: TGTGCCACCAGTGATGCGGGACAGAGAGACCAAGAGACCCAGTACTTC; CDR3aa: CATSDAGQRDQETQYF
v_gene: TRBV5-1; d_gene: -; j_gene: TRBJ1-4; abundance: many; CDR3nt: TGCGCCAGCAGCTTGGAAGGTGGACGAGGGGAAAAACTGTTTTTT; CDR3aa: CASSLEGGRGEKLFF
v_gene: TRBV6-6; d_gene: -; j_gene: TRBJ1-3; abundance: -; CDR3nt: TGTGCCAGCGCCCCGAGCTCTGGAAACACCATATATTTT; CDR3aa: CASAPSSGNTIYF
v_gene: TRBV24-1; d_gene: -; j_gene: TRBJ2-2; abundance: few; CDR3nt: TGTGCCACCAATGACCCCCGACATTACGGGGAGCTGTTTTTT; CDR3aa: CATNDPRHYGELFF
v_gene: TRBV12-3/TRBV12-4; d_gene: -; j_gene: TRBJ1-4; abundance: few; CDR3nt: TGTGCCAGCAGGGTCGGCAGTGGGAATGAAAAACTGTTTTTT; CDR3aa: CASRVGSGNEKLFF
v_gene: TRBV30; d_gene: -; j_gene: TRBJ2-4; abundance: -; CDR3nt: TGTGCCTGGAGTGTGGGGGACATTCAGTACTTC; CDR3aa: CAWSVGDIQYF
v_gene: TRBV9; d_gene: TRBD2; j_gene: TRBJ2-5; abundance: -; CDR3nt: TGTGCCAGCAGCCCTAGGGCTAGCGGGGGGGCCGAGACCCAGTACTTC; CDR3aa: CASSPRASGGAETQYF
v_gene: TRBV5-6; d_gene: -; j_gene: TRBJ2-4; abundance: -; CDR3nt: TGTGCCAGCAGGCGGGGAATACAAGCCGACCTAGCCAAAAACATTCAGTACTTC; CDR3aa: CASRRGIQADLAKNIQYF
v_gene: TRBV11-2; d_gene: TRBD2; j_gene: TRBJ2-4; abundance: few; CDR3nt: TGTGCCAGCAGCCCAGAGGGGACTAGCTCCCTGGGGATAGCCAAAAACATTCAGTACTTC; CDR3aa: CASSPEGTSSLGIAKNIQYF